One and the same sample provided the 26 T cell receptor beta chains below, sequenced in a study of blood T cell repertoires in COVID-19. The data were produced by immunoSEQ multiplex PCR, yet TCRdb's version contains in-frame clones alone and is incomplete. The data contain around 300,000 clones, approximately 85% of them singletons. Sequencing used peripheral blood. These receptors were obtained from a woman aged 70 to 79 with acute or convalescent COVID-19.

The chain combines TRBV5-1 with TRBJ2-1; 11 positions agree with TRBD2. J lost 6 bases, V lost 7 bases, and 9 bases had no gene match. The CDR3 spans 15 residues. The V gene's germline CDR1 is SGHRS and CDR2 YFSETQ. The CDR3 is CASARSGGASNEQFF. The CDR3 nucleotides read TGCGCCAGCGCCCGTAGCGGGGGGGCCAGCAATGAGCAGTTCTTC.

Notes on this clone: The sample contains more than one DNA sequence encoding this CDR3. This sequence joins TRBV5-1 and TRBJ1-1, with a tentative D call TRBD1 (6 bases). The CDR3 contains 12 residues. Germline assignment: CDR1 SGHRS and CDR2 YFSETQ. V lost 1 base and J lost 5, with 6 bases in between. CDR3 sequence reads: CASSLRGTEAFF. The CDR3 coding sequence is TGCGCCAGCAGCTTGAGGGGGACTGAAGCTTTCTTT.

The chain is built from TRBV19 and TRBJ1-4; D might be TRBD1 (5 bases). The CDR3 is 14 amino acids. V was clipped by 2 bases and J by 10 bases, with 14 bases between them. Germline V gives CDR1 LNHDA, CDR2 SQIVND (reference sequence). CDR3 in amino acids: CASSIPGLAGKLFF. The CDR3 DNA is TGTGCCAGTAGTATACCGGGACTGGCGGGAAAACTGTTTTTT.

This rearrangement joins TRBV11-2 to TRBJ1-1; D is unclear. V lost 1 base and J 11 bases, leaving 11 bases between the germline ends. This CDR3 has 12 residues. In germline, CDR1 is SGHAT, CDR2 FQNNGV. CDR3 residues: CASSLGGGRAFF. In DNA form, the CDR3 reads TGTGCCAGCAGCTTAGGTGGAGGTAGGGCTTTCTTT.

The chain is built from TRBV2 and TRBJ2-3, with 7 bases matching TRBD1. The junction had 10 bases not matched to a gene; V was cut back by 10 bases and J by 3 bases. The CDR3 runs 14 residues. The germline gives CDR1 SNHLY, CDR2 FYNNEI. CDR3: CATQTGTRTDTQYF. The DNA for the CDR3 is TGTGCCACCCAGACAGGGACCCGAACAGATACGCAGTATTTT.

This rearrangement joins TRBV5-4 to TRBJ2-5; possible D gene TRBD2, 5 bases. Deletions cut 7 bases from V and 3 bases from J, with 13 bases between. The CDR3 loop spans 13 amino acids. CDR1 is SGHNT and CDR2 is YYREEE in the germline V gene (reference sequence). This CDR3 is CASSLPGKETQYF. Here the CDR3 DNA reads TGTGCCAGCTCCCTACCGGGGAAAGAGACCCAGTACTTC.

The gene calls are TRBV11-2 and TRBJ1-3, with 7 bases identical to TRBD1. The V and J ends lost 5 bases and 4 bases, in that order; junction bases with no gene match: 5. CDR1 and CDR2 from the germline V gene are SGHAT and FQNNGV. The CDR3 covers 14 residues. This CDR3 reads CASSTPGQGNTIYF. The CDR3 DNA reads as TGTGCCAGCAGCACTCCGGGACAGGGAAACACCATATATTTT.

There are a few counts of this clone. The chain links TRBV7-9 to TRBJ2-7, with 9 positions matching TRBD2. CDR1 SEHNR and CDR2 FQNEAQ come from the germline V gene (reference sequence). The CDR3 is made up of 13 amino acids. Trimming took 7 bases from V and 7 from J; bases not matched to a gene: 8. CDR3 protein: CASKIAGAGEQYF. The CDR3, as DNA: TGTGCCAGCAAAATAGCGGGGGCGGGAGAGCAGTACTTC.

This chain connects TRBV10-3 to TRBJ1-2; tentative D call: TRBD1 (5 bases). CDR3 length equals 15 residues. CDR1 ENHRY and CDR2 SYGVKD come from the germline V gene. The V gene lost 5 bases and the J gene lost 4 bases, with 17 bases spanning the gap. The DNA of the CDR3 is TGTGCCATCAGTAAAGAGGACACCGGGAGCTATGGCTACACCTTC. It translates to CAISKEDTGSYGYTF.

The chain uses TRBV3-1 (or the pseudogene TRBV3-2) and TRBJ1-2; D is undetermined. CDR1 LGHDT and CDR2 YNNKEL come from the germline V gene (reference sequence). This CDR3 has 15 amino acids. The V end lost 2 bases, the J end lost 1 base, and 11 bases lay between the germline ends. In DNA, the CDR3 is TGTGCCAGCAGCCAAAACGGGAACATTAACTATGGCTACACCTTC. Translated: CASSQNGNINYGYTF.

The rearrangement joins TRBV19 to TRBJ1-5; a possible D gene is TRBD1 (6 bases). CDR3 size: 15 residues. Germline V gives CDR1 LNHDA, CDR2 SQIVND (reference sequence). V lost 3 bases and J 4 bases, leaving 13 bases between the germline ends. CDR3 in amino acids: CASSMGQGRNQPQHF. In nucleotides, the CDR3 is TGTGCCAGTAGTATGGGGCAGGGGCGGAATCAGCCCCAGCATTTT. The whole variable domain, remainder taken from reference TRBV19 and TRBJ1-5, is DGGITQSPKYLFRKEGQNVTLSCEQNLNHDAMYWYRQDPGQGLRLIYYSQIVNDFQKGDIAEGYSVSREKKESFPLTVTSAQKNPTAFYLCASSMGQGRNQPQHFGDGTRLSIL.

This chain joins TRBV2 and TRBJ1-6; the match to TRBD1 covers 8 bases. This CDR3 is built from 14 residues. Germline lookup yields CDR1 SNHLY and CDR2 FYNNEI. Losses at the gene ends were 3 bases for V and 9 bases for J; bases not matched to a gene: 4. The CDR3 reads CASSEGQAGSPLHF. CDR3 coding DNA: TGTGCCAGCAGTGAGGGACAGGCCGGTTCACCCCTCCACTTT.

The chain couples TRBV7-6 to TRBJ2-7; D is uncertain. Germline values: CDR1 SGHVS, CDR2 FNYEAQ. Trimming cost V 0 bases and J 1 base, with 7 bases left between them. This CDR3 has 14 amino acids. The CDR3 sequence is CASSLATQSYEQYF. CDR3 bases: TGTGCCAGCAGCTTAGCCACCCAGTCCTACGAGCAGTACTTC.

The chain joins TRBV2 to TRBJ1-2; 9 nucleotides agree with TRBD1. Trimming took 7 bases from V and 6 from J; bases not matched to a gene: 12. This CDR3 contains 15 residues. Germline V gene lookup returns CDR1 SNHLY and CDR2 FYNNEI. CDR3 nucleotide sequence: TGTGCCAGCACTGCGAGGGGGACAGGGTTTGATGGCTACACCTTC. It is translated as CASTARGTGFDGYTF.

This chain links TRBV12-3 or TRBV12-4 with TRBJ1-2; D may be TRBD1 (6 bases). This CDR3 contains 13 residues. Trimming left V 5 bases short and J 10 bases short, with 17 bases between. The CDR3 spells CASSLRGGLDYTF. The CDR3 coding sequence is TGTGCCAGCAGTCTAAGGGGGGGCCTGGACTACACCTTC.

A single count supports this clone. The rearrangement links TRBV2 to TRBJ1-5; D might be TRBD1 (5 bases). CDR1 is SNHLY and CDR2 is FYNNEI in the germline V gene. The CDR3 has 14 residues. Trimming cost V 7 bases and J 1 base, with 11 bases left between them. The CDR3 DNA follows: TGTGCCAGCAACACAGGTCGGAGCAATCAGCCCCAGCATTTT. Translation gives CASNTGRSNQPQHF.

Here the CDR3 DNA reads TGTGCCAGCAGTTACTCGGACAACAGCGGGCCTGGCTACACCTTC. Its translation is CASSYSDNSGPGYTF. The chain joins TRBV6-2 or TRBV6-3 to TRBJ1-2; possibly TRBD1 for D (5 bases). V dropped 0 bases and J dropped 7 bases, with 15 bases sitting between them. Germline lookup yields CDR1 MNHEY and CDR2 SVGEGT. The CDR3 consists of 15 residues.

This chain joins TRBV29-1 and TRBJ1-6; D is ambiguous. Germline V lookup: CDR1 SQVTM, CDR2 ANQGSEA. Deletions cut 4 bases from V and 3 bases from J, with 7 bases between. The CDR3 contains 13 residues. The CDR3 is CSVGEDYNSPLHF. The CDR3, as DNA: TGCAGCGTTGGCGAGGACTATAATTCACCCCTCCACTTT.

V usage is TRBV19 and J usage is TRBJ2-7; 9 bases match TRBD1. The V gene end was trimmed by 4 bases and the J gene end by 7 bases; junction bases not matched to a gene: 11. The CDR3 has 15 residues. Germline V gene data show CDR1 as LNHDA and CDR2 as SQIVND (reference sequence). The DNA for the CDR3 is TGTGCCAGTAGTACCGGGACAGGGTACTCGGGTGAGCAGTACTTC. Translation: CASSTGTGYSGEQYF.

In this sample, this clone turned up a few times. The V gene is TRBV4-1, the J gene TRBJ2-7; 7 bases are a match to TRBD1. V dropped 0 bases and J dropped 7; count of bases not matched to a gene: 3. The CDR3 runs 13 residues. Germline loops: CDR1 MGHRA, CDR2 YSYEKL. The CDR3 DNA is TGCGCCAGCAGCCAAGAAGAGGGGGCAGAGCAGTACTTC. Translation: CASSQEEGAEQYF.

Remarks on this clone: Other DNA sequences from this sample encode an identical CDR3 as well. The V and J genes are TRBV27 and TRBJ1-2, with TRBD1 matching over 8 bases. The germline V gene has CDR1 MNHEY and CDR2 SMNVEV (reference sequence). V trimming: 5 bases; J trimming: 7 bases; junction bases outside the gene matches: 3. This CDR3 is built from 12 residues. Written as DNA, the CDR3 is TGTGCCAGCAGTCCGGGGACAGGTGGCTACACCTTC. This translates into CASSPGTGGYTF.

This chain links TRBV7-9 with TRBJ1-1; 7 nucleotides agree with TRBD1. The junction had 3 bases not matched to a gene; V was cut back by 0 bases and J by 5 bases. The CDR3 extends over 14 amino acids. The germline V gene has CDR1 SEHNR and CDR2 FQNEAQ (reference sequence). The CDR3 bases are TGTGCCAGCAGCTTAGCGTCACAGGGGACTGAAGCTTTCTTT. This sequence encodes CASSLASQGTEAFF. The variable domain in full, completed from reference TRBV7-9 and TRBJ1-1, reads DTGVSQNPRHKITKRGQNVTFRCDPISEHNRLYWYRQTLGQGPEFLTYFQNEAQLEKSRLLSDRFSAERPKGSFSTLEIQRTEQGDSAMYLCASSLASQGTEAFFGQGTRLTVV.

The chain couples TRBV7-9 to TRBJ1-1; D is perhaps TRBD1 (5 bases). The ends were cut back, 3 bases at V and 5 bases at J, with 13 bases in the middle. The CDR3 runs 14 residues. Per germline, CDR1 SEHNR and CDR2 FQNEAQ (reference sequence). Here the CDR3 reads CASSFSGLGTEAFF. The CDR3 nucleotides read TGTGCCAGCAGCTTCTCGGGACTAGGGACTGAAGCTTTCTTT.

This clone was counted a few times. This sequence joins TRBV2 and TRBJ1-5; TRBD1 agrees at 8 bases. CDR1 SNHLY and CDR2 FYNNEI come from the germline V gene. This CDR3 has 17 amino acids. V was pared by 6 bases and J by 3 bases, with 13 bases of the junction left unmatched. The CDR3 DNA follows: TGTGCCAGCAGCCTGGACAGGGTGAGACTCTCCAATCAGCCCCAGCATTTT. Amino acids: CASSLDRVRLSNQPQHF.

V usage is TRBV29-1 and J usage is TRBJ1-4; 8 bases agree with TRBD1. Germline V gene data show CDR1 as SQVTM and CDR2 as ANQGSEA. The ends lost 4 bases at V and 3 bases at J; junction bases unmatched: 4. This CDR3 contains 14 residues. The CDR3 DNA follows: TGCAGCGTTGCTTGGGACAGGTCTAATGAAAAACTGTTTTTT. Its protein product is CSVAWDRSNEKLFF.

CDR3 DNA sequence: TGTGCCAGCAGTGAGCATCAGGGGCCCTACAATGAGCAGTTCTTC. Protein: CASSEHQGPYNEQFF. The J gene is TRBJ2-1, the V gene TRBV6-4; D might be TRBD1 (6 bases). Trimming shortened V by 3 bases and J by 2 bases, and 11 bases separated the two germline ends. The CDR3 extends over 15 amino acids. Germline-derived CDR1 and CDR2 are MRHNA and SNTAGT.